A selection of T cell receptor beta chains follows, all from one sample in a study of regulatory T cells in long-lasting Graves disease. One entry per CDR3 protein results from TCRdb running MiXCR on the multiplex PCR reads. Of 400,000 to 500,000 distinct CDR3 sequences listed, roughly a fifth were seen once; the top ten hold around 15%. The sample here was peripheral blood mononuclear cells (PBMCs), taken when the disease was refractory, from a patient treated with antithyroid drugs. The receptors shown here come from a female donor with Graves disease. Each CDR3 is given with its conserved first and last residue. A D gene is named only where the DNA matches it firmly. Size is stated for part of the rows, as once, few or many counts, or as a class when the clone is expanded.

>TRBV11-2|NA|many|TRBJ2-5|16
TGTGCCAGCAGCTCTAGTAGCGGAGGGGTCCAAGAGACCCAGTACTTC
CASSSSSGGVQETQYF
>TRBV28|NA|many|TRBJ1-1|13
TGTGCCAGCAGTCCATCAGGGGCCACTGAAGCTTTCTTT
CASSPSGATEAFF
>TRBV6-1|NA|many|TRBJ1-1|15
TGTGCCAGCAGCGCCGTCGGGACGGGGAACACTGAAGCTTTCTTT
CASSAVGTGNTEAFF
>TRBV6-1|NA|many|TRBJ1-1|14
TGTGCCAGCCGGGAGGCCGGGATGAACACTGAAGCTTTCTTT
CASREAGMNTEAFF
>TRBV5-1|TRBD1|many|TRBJ2-7|15
TGCGCCAGCAGCTTGCTATGGACAGGGGGCTACGAGCAGTACTTC
CASSLLWTGGYEQYF
>TRBV20-1|TRBD2|many|TRBJ2-5|13
TGCAGACCTCGGACTAGCGGGAGAGAGACCCAGTACTTC
CRPRTSGRETQYF
>TRBV9|TRBD2|NA|TRBJ2-7|16
TGTGCCAGCAGCGTAGGGGCTAGCGGAAACTCCTACGAGCAGTACTTC
CASSVGASGNSYEQYF
>TRBV7-9|NA|NA|TRBJ1-1|15
TGTGCCAGCAGCCCACGACCCCCGCAACCCACTGAAGCTTTCTTT
CASSPRPPQPTEAFF
>TRBV29-1|NA|many|TRBJ2-5|12
TGCAGCGGCAGGCGGGGCCAAGAGACCCAGTACTTC
CSGRRGQETQYF
>TRBV7-3|NA|few|TRBJ2-2|17
TGTGCCAGCAGCAATCCGAGCGGGCGGCCCAACACCGGGGAGCTGTTTTTT
CASSNPSGRPNTGELFF
>TRBV25-1|NA|few|TRBJ1-2|15
TGTGCCAGCAGTGAGGGGGGGGCGCTTTCCTATGGCTACACCTTC
CASSEGGALSYGYTF
>TRBV5-1|NA|few|TRBJ2-3|16
TGCGCCAGCAGCAAGGGGGGGGGGACGGCGCCAGATACGCAGTATTTT
CASSKGGGTAPDTQYF
>TRBV24-1|NA|many|TRBJ2-5|18
TGTGCCACCAGGGAACTCAGGGGCCAAGGTAGCTGGCAAGAGACCCAGTACTTC
CATRELRGQGSWQETQYF
>TRBV12-3/TRBV12-4|NA|few|TRBJ2-2|16
TGTGCCAGCACCCTAGGGGTCCTGTCCTCCGCCGGGGAGCTGTTTTTT
CASTLGVLSSAGELFF
>TRBV28|NA|many|TRBJ2-7|14
TGTGCCAGCAGCGGCGGGAACTCCCCCTACGAGCAGTACTTC
CASSGGNSPYEQYF
>TRBV11-2|NA|few|TRBJ2-1|13
TGTGCCAGCAGCCCCCAGGAGTTTCATGAGCAGTTCTTC
CASSPQEFHEQFF
>TRBV27|TRBD1|many|TRBJ1-5|14
TGTGCCAGCACCCTGACAGGGGGGAGTCAGCCCCAGCATTTT
CASTLTGGSQPQHF
>TRBV2|NA|NA|TRBJ2-5|12
TGTGCCAGCAGTCTCCGAGGAGGGGCCCAGTACTTC
CASSLRGGAQYF
>TRBV4-1|NA|many|TRBJ1-2|13
TGCGCCAGCAGCCAAGATAGGGGGGATGGCTACACCTTC
CASSQDRGDGYTF
>TRBV12-3/TRBV12-4|TRBD2|many|TRBJ2-2|14
TGTGCCAGCAGCCGGGGAGGGTCTGCCGGGGAGCTGTTTTTT
CASSRGGSAGELFF
>TRBV5-1|NA|NA|TRBJ2-7|12
TGCGCCAGCAGCTTGGTACCCGACGAGCAGTACTTC
CASSLVPDEQYF
>TRBV3-1|NA|NA|TRBJ1-1|15
TGTGCCAGCAGCCCGCATGCCGGGACCCACTCTGAAACTTTCTTT
CASSPHAGTHSETFF
>TRBV7-9|NA|many|TRBJ1-4|14
TGTGCCAGCAGCTCATCGACGGACGGGGAAAAACTGTTTTTT
CASSSSTDGEKLFF
>TRBV28|TRBD2|many|TRBJ2-1|16
TGTGCCAGCAGTTTAAGCCTAGCGGGAGTATACAATGAGCAGTTCTTC
CASSLSLAGVYNEQFF
>TRBV28|TRBD2|few|TRBJ2-7|17
TGTGCCAGCAGTTTACCCCCAGGGCTAGCGGCAAACTACGAGCAGTACTTC
CASSLPPGLAANYEQYF
>TRBV6-5|TRBD1|many|TRBJ2-7|18
TGTGCCAGCAGTTACGGGACAGGGTGGGCTAGCGACTCCTACGAGCAGTACTTC
CASSYGTGWASDSYEQYF
>TRBV6-2/TRBV6-3|NA|NA|TRBJ2-2|13
TGTGCCAGCAGGGGCCAGAACACCGGGGAGCTGTTGTTT
CASRGQNTGELLF
>TRBV10-3|NA|many|TRBJ2-2|12
TGTGCCATCAGTGAAGGGGCCGGGGAGCTGTTTTTT
CAISEGAGELFF
>TRBV12-3/TRBV12-4|NA|many|TRBJ2-4|15
TGTGCCAGCGTAAATAAAGGTACCCTGTCGGACATTCAGTACTTC
CASVNKGTLSDIQYF
>TRBV7-8|TRBD2|few|TRBJ2-5|15
TGTGCCAGCAGCTTAGGTACAGCGGGAGTAGAGACCCAGTACTTC
CASSLGTAGVETQYF
>TRBV27|TRBD2|few|TRBJ2-3|16
TGTGCCAGCAGTTTACTAGCGGGAGGGCCAACGGATACGCAGTATTTT
CASSLLAGGPTDTQYF
>TRBV4-1|TRBD1|few|TRBJ2-5|17
TGCGCCAGCAGCCAAGATCAGGGGGCGACCGGGGAAGAGACCCAGTACTTC
CASSQDQGATGEETQYF
>TRBV27|NA|few|TRBJ2-2|14
TGTGCCAGCAGTTTTGGGTTGGCAACCGGGGAGCTGTTTTTT
CASSFGLATGELFF
>TRBV3-1|TRBD2|many|TRBJ2-7|15
TGTGCCAGCAGCCAATTTGAGGCGGGAGTGGGAGAGCAGTACTTC
CASSQFEAGVGEQYF
>TRBV12-3/TRBV12-4|NA|many|TRBJ1-5|14
TGTGCCAGCACCTACGGGGGGCGCGGTCAGCCCCAGCATTTT
CASTYGGRGQPQHF
>TRBV20-1|TRBD2|NA|TRBJ2-1|14
TGCAGTGCTGGACTAGCGGGAGTGGGTAATGAGCAGTTCTTC
CSAGLAGVGNEQFF